This passage covers 27 T cell receptor beta chains from one sample sequenced in a study of blood T cell repertoires in COVID-19. Sequenced by immunoSEQ multiplex PCR; TCRdb stores in-frame clones only, minus some. The repertoire includes around 400,000 clones, around 87% of them detected once, and about 9.4% sits in the top ten. The sequencing input was peripheral blood. The source of these receptors is a woman aged 25 to 39 with COVID-19, enrolled during active disease.

The chain recombines TRBV19 with TRBJ1-1; D not resolved. V lost 5 bases to trimming and J lost 8 bases, with 9 bases between them. This CDR3 has 11 residues. Germline CDR1 is LNHDA and CDR2 is SQIVND (reference sequence). The CDR3 DNA reads TGTGCCAGTAGTTTCGGGATAGAAGCTTTCTTT. Translation: CASSFGIEAFF.

V usage is TRBV4-3 and J usage is TRBJ2-2; TRBD2 agrees at 11 bases. The CDR3 length is 15 residues. Germline-derived CDR1 and CDR2 are LGHNA and YSLEER. V gave up 4 bases and J gave up 5 bases; unmatched junction bases: 3. CDR3 DNA sequence: TGCGCCAGCAGCCCGGGACTAGCGGTAACCGGGGAGCTGTTTTTT. Encoded protein: CASSPGLAVTGELFF.

The genes are TRBV18 and TRBJ2-7; D not resolved. The ends were cut back, 5 bases at V and 1 base at J, with 3 bases in the middle. The CDR3 totals 11 residues. Germline V gene lookup returns CDR1 KGHSH and CDR2 LQKENI. DNA for the CDR3: TGTGCCAGCTCATATTCCTACGAGCAGTACTTC. Encoded protein: CASSYSYEQYF.

J is TRBJ2-1 and V is TRBV24-1; 9 nucleotides match TRBD2. Per germline, CDR1 KGHDR and CDR2 SFDVKD. This CDR3 is built from 15 residues. V dropped 7 bases and J dropped 8; count of bases not matched to a gene: 11. For the CDR3, the DNA is TGTGCCACCAGAGGAAGAGCGGGAGGAACCCATGAGCAGTTCTTC. Encoded protein: CATRGRAGGTHEQFF.

CDR3 in DNA: TGTGCCAGCAGCGAAACTGCTAGCGCCACCGGGGAGCTGTTTTTT. This gives the protein CASSETASATGELFF. This sequence joins TRBV9 and TRBJ2-2; D possibly corresponds to TRBD2 (6 bases). Germline V gene sequence: CDR1 SGDLS, CDR2 YYNGEE. CDR3 length equals 15 residues. The ends were cut back, 3 bases at V and 4 bases at J, with 13 bases in the middle.

This clone was observed a few times. The chain combines TRBV28 with TRBJ1-1; 7 bases match TRBD1. The germline CDR1 and CDR2 sequences are MDHEN and SYDVKM. J was trimmed by 1 base and V by 5 bases; bases with no gene match: 7. CDR3 length equals 15 residues. CDR3: CASSVYRGSNTEAFF. Written as DNA, the CDR3 is TGTGCCAGCAGTGTCTACAGGGGCTCGAACACTGAAGCTTTCTTT.

V gene TRBV30 combines with J gene TRBJ2-2; TRBD2 matches at 9 bases. V shed 4 bases and J 3 bases; nucleotides not matched to a gene: 6. Germline values: CDR1 GTSNPN, CDR2 SVGIG (reference sequence). CDR3 length equals 15 residues. CDR3 sequence: CAWTYSGRDTGELFF. CDR3 bases: TGTGCCTGGACCTATAGCGGGAGAGACACCGGGGAGCTGTTTTTT.

V is TRBV27 and J is TRBJ2-2, with D tentatively TRBD2 (5 bases). Germline V lookup: CDR1 MNHEY, CDR2 SMNVEV (reference sequence). The CDR3 has 11 residues. V was trimmed by 5 bases and J by 7 bases, leaving 5 bases between them. In nucleotides, the CDR3 is TGTGCCAGCAGTGCGGGCGGGGAGCTGTTTTTT. It yields the protein CASSAGGELFF.

The CDR3 DNA reads TGTGCCAGCAGGGCGGGGGCCGGCACTGAAGCTTTCTTT. Amino acid sequence: CASRAGAGTEAFF. The chain couples TRBV27 to TRBJ1-1, with a possible D match to TRBD1 (6 bases). The CDR3 is made up of 13 amino acids. With 6 bases removed from V and 4 bases from J, the gap between germline ends came to 12 bases. CDR1 and CDR2 from the germline V gene are MNHEY and SMNVEV (reference sequence).

This chain joins TRBV7-3 and TRBJ2-7; 9 nucleotides align to TRBD2. The trim removed 5 bases at V and 5 bases at J, leaving 7 bases unmatched. Per the germline V gene, CDR1 is SGHTA and CDR2 is FQGTGA. This CDR3 contains 14 residues. The CDR3 nucleotides read TGTGCCAGCAGCCTTAGCGGGAGAAACCACGAGCAGTACTTC. Its translation is CASSLSGRNHEQYF.

The chain links TRBV30 to TRBJ2-7; D remains ambiguous. Looked up from germline, CDR1 is GTSNPN and CDR2 is SVGIG (reference sequence). The CDR3 contains 11 residues. Deletions cut 1 base from V and 6 bases from J, with 7 bases between. The CDR3 region is CAWSAAAEQYF. CDR3 nucleotide sequence: TGTGCCTGGAGTGCCGCGGCCGAGCAGTACTTC.

This clone was observed a handful of times. The rearrangement links TRBV5-6 to TRBJ1-2; D is possibly TRBD1 (6 bases). The CDR3 is made up of 16 amino acids. The V gene lost 1 base and the J gene lost 7 bases, with 20 bases spanning the gap. CDR1 and CDR2 from the germline V gene are SGHDT and YYEEEE. The CDR3 is CASSLTRGDPEFGYTF. The CDR3 DNA is TGTGCCAGCAGCTTGACCAGGGGCGATCCAGAATTTGGCTACACCTTC.

CDR3 nucleotides: TGTGCCAGCAGCAAAGAGACTAGCACAGATACGCAGTATTTT. Encoded protein: CASSKETSTDTQYF. J is TRBJ2-3 and V is TRBV21-1; TRBD2 is taken as the D call from the table, unchecked against the DNA. TRBV21-1 is an annotated pseudogene. This CDR3 region has 14 residues.

As DNA, the CDR3 is TGTGCCAGCAGTGGATGGGGGGGCGATGGGTTAGATACGCAGTATTTT. Residues: CASSGWGGDGLDTQYF. J is TRBJ2-3 and V is TRBV27; TRBD2 is a possible D gene (7 bases). V dropped 5 bases and J dropped 5 bases, with 20 bases sitting between them. The CDR3 contains 16 residues. Germline CDR1 and CDR2: MNHEY and SMNVEV (reference sequence).

The chain has TRBV4-1 and TRBJ2-1; 9 bases map to TRBD2. Germline lookup yields CDR1 MGHRA and CDR2 YSYEKL. The CDR3 spans 17 residues. J was trimmed by 0 bases and V by 1 base; bases with no gene match: 4. CDR3 nucleotide sequence: TGCGCCAGCAGCCAAGGAATTAGCGGGAGCTCCTACAATGAGCAGTTCTTC. It codes for CASSQGISGSSYNEQFF.

This clone was counted a few times. This chain joins TRBV5-1 and TRBJ2-7, with 9 bases that match TRBD2. V lost 1 base to trimming and J lost 3 bases; unmatched junction nucleotides: 5. The CDR3 is 15 residues long. In germline, CDR1 is SGHRS, CDR2 YFSETQ. As DNA, the CDR3 is TGCGCCAGCAGCTTGAATAGCGGGAGTCTCTACGAGCAGTACTTC. Residues: CASSLNSGSLYEQYF. The entire variable domain, with the rest obtained from reference TRBV5-1 and TRBJ2-7, is as follows: KAGVTQTPRYLIKTRGQQVTLSCSPISGHRSVSWYQQTPGQGLQFLFEYFSETQRNKGNFPGRFSGRQFSNSRSEMNVSTLELGDSALYLCASSLNSGSLYEQYFGPGTRLTVT.

The chain recombines TRBV10-3 with TRBJ2-7; 7 bases line up with TRBD1. J was trimmed by 5 bases and V by 2 bases; bases with no gene match: 3. There are 13 residues in the CDR3. Germline CDR1 ENHRY, CDR2 SYGVKD. This chain's CDR3 is CAISEQGVHEQYF. The CDR3 DNA follows: TGTGCCATCAGTGAGCAGGGGGTCCACGAGCAGTACTTC.

The V gene is TRBV3-1 (or the pseudogene TRBV3-2), the J gene TRBJ1-2, with 9 positions matching TRBD1. This CDR3 region has 15 residues. Unmatched junction bases numbered 11, after V lost 8 bases and J lost 4 bases. Looked up from germline, CDR1 is LGHDT and CDR2 is YNNKEL (reference sequence). The CDR3 sequence: CASRLRGTGLYGYTF. In DNA, the CDR3 is TGTGCCAGCCGGCTTCGGGGGACAGGGCTCTATGGCTACACCTTC.

The chain joins TRBV9 to TRBJ2-3; TRBD2 aligns across 8 bases. Trimming cost V 3 bases and J 4 bases; bases outside gene matches: 1. The CDR3 is 13 residues long. From germline, CDR1 is SGDLS and CDR2 YYNGEE. CDR3 nucleotide sequence: TGTGCCAGCAGCGCGGGAGGGCCAGATACGCAGTATTTT. This codes for CASSAGGPDTQYF.

The J gene is TRBJ2-1, the V gene TRBV19; D gene ambiguous. The CDR3 covers 13 residues. Germline V gene lookup returns CDR1 LNHDA and CDR2 SQIVND (reference sequence). Trimming removed 7 bases at V and 4 bases at J, with 11 bases between. This CDR3 is CASTSNFYNEQFF. The CDR3 nucleotides are TGTGCCAGTACTTCGAACTTTTACAATGAGCAGTTCTTC.

The chain couples TRBV30 to TRBJ2-7; D ambiguous. The germline V and J ends were trimmed by 4 bases and 4 bases, with 14 bases remaining between them. The CDR3 length is 13 residues. CDR1 and CDR2 from the germline V gene are GTSNPN and SVGIG (reference sequence). CDR3 sequence: CAWNTLVPYEQYF. Here the CDR3 DNA reads TGTGCCTGGAACACGTTGGTTCCATACGAGCAGTACTTC.

V and J are TRBV7-2 and TRBJ2-1; the D is unclear. This CDR3 contains 16 residues. V was trimmed by 1 base and J by 2 bases, leaving 12 bases between them. CDR1 is SGHTA and CDR2 is FQGNSA in the germline V gene. The CDR3 loop reads CASSLEWRHAYNEQFF. CDR3 nucleotide sequence: TGTGCCAGCAGCTTAGAGTGGCGACACGCCTACAATGAGCAGTTCTTC.

The genes are TRBV5-4 and TRBJ2-4; 8 bases map to TRBD1. There are 16 residues in the CDR3. Germline-derived CDR1 and CDR2 are SGHNT and YYREEE (reference sequence). V trimming: 0 bases; J trimming: 4 bases; junction bases outside the gene matches: 6. In DNA form, the CDR3 reads TGTGCCAGCAGCTTGGCTACGACAGGGGCGAAAAACATTCAGTACTTC. It codes for CASSLATTGAKNIQYF.

This rearrangement joins TRBV7-6 to TRBJ2-7, with 7 bases identical to TRBD2. With 0 bases clipped from V and 2 bases from J, the junction kept 7 bases outside the gene matches. Looked up from germline, CDR1 is SGHVS and CDR2 is FNYEAQ. The CDR3 has 16 amino acids. The CDR3 region is CASSLAGLPSTYEQYF. The CDR3 DNA reads as TGTGCCAGCAGCTTAGCGGGACTACCGAGTACCTACGAGCAGTACTTC. Supplemented by reference TRBV7-6 and TRBJ2-7, the full variable domain reads GAGVSQSPRYKVTKRGQDVALRCDPISGHVSLYWYRQALGQGPEFLTYFNYEAQQDKSGLPNDRFSAERPEGSISTLTIQRTEQRDSAMYRCASSLAGLPSTYEQYFGPGTRLTVT.

The chain uses TRBV9 and TRBJ1-1, with 8 bases fitting TRBD1. This CDR3 has 13 amino acids. Germline V gene lookup returns CDR1 SGDLS and CDR2 YYNGEE. With 0 bases clipped from V and 10 bases from J, the junction kept 5 bases outside the gene matches. In DNA, the CDR3 is TGTGCCAGCAGCGTAGGAGATGGGACAGGAGCTTTCTTT. Translating gives CASSVGDGTGAFF. Looking up the rest from reference TRBV9 and TRBJ1-1 gives the full variable domain: DSGVTQTPKHLITATGQRVTLRCSPRSGDLSVYWYQQSLDQGLQFLIQYYNGEERAKGNILERFSAQQFPDLHSELNLSSLELGDSALYFCASSVGDGTGAFFGQGTRLTVV.

This clone was recorded once. The rearrangement joins TRBV21-1 to TRBJ2-7; the D call TRBD2 from the table was never checked on the DNA. TRBV21-1 is recorded as a pseudogene. This CDR3 contains 20 residues. CDR3 sequence (DNA): TGTGCCAGCAGTCCTGACCGGCTGGGACTAGCGGGAGTGCTATCCTACGAGCAGTACTTC. Its protein is CASSPDRLGLAGVLSYEQYF.

In this sample, this clone turned up a few times. The genes are TRBV5-1 and TRBJ2-1, with D unclear. The V end lost 7 bases, the J end lost 5 bases, and 13 bases lay between the germline ends. Looked up from germline, CDR1 is SGHRS and CDR2 is YFSETQ. The CDR3 has 13 amino acids. The CDR3 sequence is CASADNVNNEQFF. CDR3 sequence (DNA): TGCGCCAGCGCGGATAACGTTAACAATGAGCAGTTCTTC.